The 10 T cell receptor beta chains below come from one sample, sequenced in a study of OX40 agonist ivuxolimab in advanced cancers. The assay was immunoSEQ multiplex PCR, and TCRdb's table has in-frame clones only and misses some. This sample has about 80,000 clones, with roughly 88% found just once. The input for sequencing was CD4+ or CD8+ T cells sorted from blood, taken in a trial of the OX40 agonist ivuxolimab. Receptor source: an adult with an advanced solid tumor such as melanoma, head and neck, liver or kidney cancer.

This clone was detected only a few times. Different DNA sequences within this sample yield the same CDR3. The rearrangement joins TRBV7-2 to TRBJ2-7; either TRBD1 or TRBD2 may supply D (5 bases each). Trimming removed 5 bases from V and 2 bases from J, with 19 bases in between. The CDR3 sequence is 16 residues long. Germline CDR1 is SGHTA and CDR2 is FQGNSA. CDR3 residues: CASSPDKGRRTYEQYF. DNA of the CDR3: TGTGCCAGCAGCCCGGACAAGGGGAGACGAACCTACGAGCAGTACTTC.

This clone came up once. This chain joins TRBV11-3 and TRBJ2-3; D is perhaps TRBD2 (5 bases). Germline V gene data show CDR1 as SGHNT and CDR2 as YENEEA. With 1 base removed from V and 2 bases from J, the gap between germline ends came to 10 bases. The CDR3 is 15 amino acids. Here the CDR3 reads CASSLGAGPTDTQYF. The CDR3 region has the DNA TGTGCCAGCAGCTTAGGGGCGGGCCCCACAGATACGCAGTATTTT.

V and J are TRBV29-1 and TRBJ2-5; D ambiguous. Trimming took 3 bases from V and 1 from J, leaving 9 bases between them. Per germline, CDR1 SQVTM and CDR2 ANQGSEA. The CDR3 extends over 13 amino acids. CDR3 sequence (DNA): TGCAGCGTTGACGGTGGCATCCAAGAGACCCAGTACTTC. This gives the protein CSVDGGIQETQYF.

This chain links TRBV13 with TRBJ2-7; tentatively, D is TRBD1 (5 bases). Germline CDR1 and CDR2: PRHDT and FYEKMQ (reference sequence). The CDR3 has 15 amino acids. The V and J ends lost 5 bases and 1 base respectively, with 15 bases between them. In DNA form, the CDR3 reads TGTGCCAGCAGCCCCAGGGCAGGGTTGTCCTACGAGCAGTACTTC. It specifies CASSPRAGLSYEQYF. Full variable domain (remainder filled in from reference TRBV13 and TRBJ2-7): AAGVIQSPRHLIKEKRETATLKCYPIPRHDTVYWYQQGPGQDPQFLISFYEKMQSDKGSIPDRFSAQQFSDYHSELNMSSLELGDSALYFCASSPRAGLSYEQYFGPGTRLTVT.

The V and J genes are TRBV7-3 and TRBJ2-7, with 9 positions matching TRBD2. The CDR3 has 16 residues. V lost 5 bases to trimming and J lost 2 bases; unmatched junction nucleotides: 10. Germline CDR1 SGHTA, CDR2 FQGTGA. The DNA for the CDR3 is TGTGCCAGCAGCCCACGCGGGGGGGGAATCGCCTACGAGCAGTACTTC. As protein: CASSPRGGGIAYEQYF.

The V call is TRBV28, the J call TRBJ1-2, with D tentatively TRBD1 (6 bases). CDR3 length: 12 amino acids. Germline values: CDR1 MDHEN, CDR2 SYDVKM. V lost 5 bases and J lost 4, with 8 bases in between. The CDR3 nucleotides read TGTGCCAGCAGTGGAGGGGGCTATGGCTACACCTTC. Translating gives CASSGGGYGYTF.

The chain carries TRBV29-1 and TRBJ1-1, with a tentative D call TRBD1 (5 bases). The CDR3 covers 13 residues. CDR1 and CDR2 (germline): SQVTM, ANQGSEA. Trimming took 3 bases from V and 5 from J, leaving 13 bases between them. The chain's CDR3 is CSVERGVGTEAFF. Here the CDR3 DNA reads TGCAGCGTTGAGAGGGGTGTGGGGACTGAAGCTTTCTTT.

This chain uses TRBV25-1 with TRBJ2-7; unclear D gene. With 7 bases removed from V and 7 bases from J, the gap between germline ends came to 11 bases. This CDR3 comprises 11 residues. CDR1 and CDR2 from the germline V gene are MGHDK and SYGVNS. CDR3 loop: CASTGPLEQYF. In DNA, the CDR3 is TGTGCCAGCACCGGACCCTTGGAGCAGTACTTC.

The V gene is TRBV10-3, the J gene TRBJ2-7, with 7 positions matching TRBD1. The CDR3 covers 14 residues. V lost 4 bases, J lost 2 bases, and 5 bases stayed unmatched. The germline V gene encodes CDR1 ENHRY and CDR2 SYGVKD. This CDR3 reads CAISGWDSTYEQYF. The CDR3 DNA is TGTGCCATCAGTGGTTGGGACAGCACCTACGAGCAGTACTTC.

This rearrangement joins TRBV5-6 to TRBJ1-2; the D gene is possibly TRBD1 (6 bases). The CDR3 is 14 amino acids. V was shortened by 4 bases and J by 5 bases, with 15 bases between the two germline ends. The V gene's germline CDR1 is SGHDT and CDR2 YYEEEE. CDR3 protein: CASSPDSDGYGYTF. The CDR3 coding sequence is TGTGCCAGCAGCCCGGACAGTGACGGGTATGGCTACACCTTC. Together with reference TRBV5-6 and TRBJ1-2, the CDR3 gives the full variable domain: DAGVTQSPTHLIKTRGQQVTLRCSPKSGHDTVSWYQQALGQGPQFIFQYYEEEERQRGNFPDRFSGHQFPNYSSELNVNALLLGDSALYLCASSPDSDGYGYTFGSGTRLTVV.